Presented here are 9 T cell receptor beta chains from one specimen sequenced in a study of CD8 T cells in Susac syndrome. Random hexamers were used to reverse transcribe the RNA input (roughly 0.5 to 1 ug). One entry per CDR3 protein, called by TCRdb with MiXCR from the immunoSEQ multiplex PCR reads. Among roughly 120,000 distinct CDR3 sequences listed, 80% to 95% were seen once. The source material was CD8+ T cells from PBMCs. These receptors were taken from a human donor with multiple sclerosis.

The chain links TRBV4-1 to TRBJ2-3; D call uncertain. Trimming shortened V by 3 bases and J by 6 bases, and 16 bases separated the two germline ends. The CDR3 contains 15 residues. CDR1 is MGHRA, CDR2 YSYEKL, per germline. The CDR3 bases are TGCGCCAGCAGCCATCCAGCAAGCTCCGCTGATACGCAGTATTTT. Translation gives CASSHPASSADTQYF.

The chain recombines TRBV20-1 with TRBJ1-1; 7 nucleotides match TRBD1. Germline-derived CDR1 and CDR2 are DFQATT and SNEGSKA (reference sequence). The CDR3 runs to 17 residues. Trimming removed 3 bases from V and 3 bases from J; junction bases left unmatched: 16. CDR3 sequence reads: CSARYWGYRGIHTEAFF. The CDR3 DNA reads as TGCAGTGCTAGGTATTGGGGTTACAGGGGAATTCACACTGAAGCTTTCTTT.

V usage is TRBV2 and J usage is TRBJ2-6; 8 bases map to TRBD1. The CDR3 has 15 residues. V lost 5 bases, J lost 1 base, and 1 base stayed unmatched. Germline V gives CDR1 SNHLY, CDR2 FYNNEI. The CDR3 nucleotides are TGTGCCAGCAGTTACAGGGGGTCTGGGGCCAACGTCCTGACTTTC. Amino acid sequence: CASSYRGSGANVLTF.

The V gene is TRBV4-1, the J gene TRBJ2-1, with D possibly being TRBD1 or TRBD2 (6 bases each). Germline V gives CDR1 MGHRA, CDR2 YSYEKL. This CDR3 contains 15 residues. Trimming shortened V by 0 bases and J by 3 bases, and 9 bases separated the two germline ends. The chain's CDR3 is CASSQDRGHYNEQFF. CDR3 bases: TGCGCCAGCAGCCAAGATCGGGGGCACTACAATGAGCAGTTCTTC.

The gene calls are TRBV7-3 and TRBJ2-1; 10 positions match TRBD2. V trimming: 5 bases; J trimming: 0 bases; junction bases outside the gene matches: 7. This CDR3 region has 17 residues. Germline CDR1 SGHTA, CDR2 FQGTGA. The CDR3 spells CASSLSGGSFSYNEQFF. DNA for the CDR3: TGTGCCAGCAGCCTTAGCGGGGGGTCATTCTCCTACAATGAGCAGTTCTTC.

This chain connects TRBV19 to TRBJ1-1, with no clear D. In germline, CDR1 is LNHDA, CDR2 SQIVND (reference sequence). Trimming left V 5 bases short and J 0 bases short, with 13 bases between. The CDR3 spans 15 residues. The DNA for the CDR3 is TGTGCCAGTAGTCACAGTCGCAGGATGAACACTGAAGCTTTCTTT. It translates to CASSHSRRMNTEAFF.

This rearrangement joins TRBV12-3 or TRBV12-4 to TRBJ2-7; perhaps TRBD2 as D (5 bases). Trimming cost V 6 bases and J 3 bases, with 12 bases left between them. The length of the CDR3 is 13 residues. CDR3 sequence reads: CASSGEPDYEQYF. The CDR3 DNA is TGTGCCAGCAGCGGGGAACCTGACTACGAGCAGTACTTC.

V gene TRBV7-8 combines with J gene TRBJ1-2, with no clear D. The V gene's germline CDR1 is SGHVS and CDR2 FQNEAQ. The germline V and J ends were trimmed by 5 bases and 0 bases, with 13 bases remaining between them. CDR3 length: 15 amino acids. The DNA of the CDR3 is TGTGCCAGCAGCGAAAGACCCGGATCTAACTATGGCTACACCTTC. Its translation is CASSERPGSNYGYTF.

The V gene is TRBV24-1, the J gene TRBJ2-5, with D possibly being TRBD2 (5 bases). The CDR3 runs to 15 residues. V dropped 1 base and J dropped 5 bases, with 13 bases sitting between them. The V gene's germline CDR1 is KGHDR and CDR2 SFDVKD. The CDR3 here is CATSDFGIGGETQYF. The CDR3 DNA follows: TGTGCCACCAGTGATTTTGGAATCGGCGGGGAGACCCAGTACTTC.